The 12 T cell receptor beta chains below all came from one sample that was sequenced in a study of T cell responses to AZD1222 COVID-19 vaccine. Sequenced by immunoSEQ multiplex PCR; TCRdb stores in-frame clones only, minus some. The profile covers about 130,000 clones, with over 90% appearing a single time and 0.91% taken by the ten largest. The sample in question was peripheral blood, obtained on day 0 of AZD1222 vaccination. All receptors come from an adult in good health.

V and J are TRBV15 and TRBJ1-5; possibly TRBD1 for D (5 bases). Germline V gene lookup returns CDR1 LNHNV and CDR2 YYDKDF (reference sequence). V lost 0 bases to trimming and J lost 7 bases, with 13 bases between them. The CDR3 has 15 amino acids. This CDR3 is CATSRDPGGNQPQHF. As DNA, the CDR3 is TGTGCCACCAGCAGAGATCCTGGGGGGAACCAGCCCCAGCATTTT.

This chain connects TRBV18 to TRBJ1-1; weak D call: TRBD1 (5 bases). Trimming took 3 bases from V and 8 from J, leaving 13 bases between them. The CDR3 has 13 amino acids. CDR1 and CDR2 (germline): KGHSH, LQKENI. DNA for the CDR3: TGTGCCAGCTCACCTTCGGTGAACAGGGAAGCTTTCTTT. It yields the protein CASSPSVNREAFF.

The rearrangement uses TRBV30 and TRBJ1-5; 10 positions agree with TRBD1. Losses at the gene ends were 1 base for V and 6 bases for J; bases not matched to a gene: 0. Germline lookup yields CDR1 GTSNPN and CDR2 SVGIG (reference sequence). CDR3 length: 13 residues. This CDR3 is CAWSGTGGQPQHF. The CDR3 DNA follows: TGTGCCTGGAGTGGGACAGGGGGTCAGCCCCAGCATTTT.

The chain combines TRBV18 with TRBJ2-1; D is possibly TRBD1 (7 bases). V lost 3 bases and J 14 bases, leaving 20 bases between the germline ends. Germline V CDR1 and CDR2: KGHSH, LQKENI. This CDR3 is built from 14 residues. The CDR3 nucleotides are TGTGCCAGCTCACCTCCCCCAGGGGGGTCACTGGAGTTCTTC. This translates into CASSPPPGGSLEFF.

The chain uses TRBV6-5 and TRBJ1-1; 8 positions match TRBD1. The CDR3 is 14 amino acids. The germline CDR1 and CDR2 sequences are MNHEY and SVGAGI. V trimming: 7 bases; J trimming: 8 bases; junction bases outside the gene matches: 12. The CDR3 is CASTQPSGTGEAFF. The CDR3 DNA is TGTGCCAGCACCCAACCTTCGGGGACAGGCGAAGCTTTCTTT.

This rearrangement joins TRBV6-5 to TRBJ2-1; perhaps TRBD2 as D (5 bases). From germline, CDR1 is MNHEY and CDR2 SVGAGI. The CDR3 is 15 residues long. The germline V and J ends were trimmed by 5 bases and 5 bases, with 16 bases remaining between them. The CDR3 is CASSPLRDGNNEQFF. CDR3 nucleotide sequence: TGTGCCAGCAGTCCCTTGAGGGATGGTAACAATGAGCAGTTCTTC.

The V gene is TRBV6-5, the J gene TRBJ2-7; TRBD2 matches 7 bases. The germline gives CDR1 MNHEY, CDR2 SVGAGI. CDR3 length: 16 amino acids. Losses at the gene ends were 4 bases for V and 1 base for J; bases not matched to a gene: 10. The CDR3 loop reads CASSSAASGISYEQYF. CDR3 in DNA: TGTGCCAGCAGTTCCGCGGCTAGCGGAATTTCCTACGAGCAGTACTTC.

CDR3 nucleotide sequence: TGTGCCAGCAGCTTAAGGCATGGCTACACCTTC. Protein product: CASSLRHGYTF. The chain couples TRBV5-6 to TRBJ1-2; D is undetermined. Germline-derived CDR1 and CDR2 are SGHDT and YYEEEE. The CDR3 has 11 amino acids. Trimming left V 2 bases short and J 6 bases short, with 5 bases between.

The rearrangement uses TRBV18 and TRBJ2-5; D remains unclear. Germline values: CDR1 KGHSH, CDR2 LQKENI. Trimming left V 0 bases short and J 5 bases short, with 10 bases between. The CDR3 contains 14 residues. Written as DNA, the CDR3 is TGTGCCAGCTCACCACCGAAGAATGAGGAGACCCAGTACTTC. Its translation is CASSPPKNEETQYF.

The CDR3 protein is CASTYEAGTEAFF. The DNA for the CDR3 is TGTGCCAGCACCTACGAAGCGGGCACTGAAGCTTTCTTT. The chain links TRBV6-6 to TRBJ1-1, with unresolved D. This CDR3 is 13 amino acids long. Germline CDR1 is MNHNY and CDR2 is SVGAGI (reference sequence). V lost 7 bases, J lost 4 bases, and 13 bases lay in between.

The chain has TRBV10-3 and TRBJ2-5; 10 bases line up with TRBD1. Germline V CDR1 and CDR2: ENHRY, SYGVKD. V gave up 8 bases and J gave up 4 bases; unmatched junction bases: 7. This CDR3 has 14 amino acids. DNA of the CDR3: TGTGCCATCGGAGGACAGGGGGGAGGAGAGACCCAGTACTTC. It is translated as CAIGGQGGGETQYF.

The V call is TRBV7-9, the J call TRBJ1-2; the D gene is possibly TRBD1 (5 bases). The CDR3 consists of 16 residues. V lost 5 bases and J lost 4, with 20 bases in between. CDR1 is SEHNR, CDR2 FQNEAQ, per germline (reference sequence). CDR3 coding DNA: TGTGCCAGCAGCACCAGACGGACATATGCTCCCTATGGCTACACCTTC. Its translation: CASSTRRTYAPYGYTF.